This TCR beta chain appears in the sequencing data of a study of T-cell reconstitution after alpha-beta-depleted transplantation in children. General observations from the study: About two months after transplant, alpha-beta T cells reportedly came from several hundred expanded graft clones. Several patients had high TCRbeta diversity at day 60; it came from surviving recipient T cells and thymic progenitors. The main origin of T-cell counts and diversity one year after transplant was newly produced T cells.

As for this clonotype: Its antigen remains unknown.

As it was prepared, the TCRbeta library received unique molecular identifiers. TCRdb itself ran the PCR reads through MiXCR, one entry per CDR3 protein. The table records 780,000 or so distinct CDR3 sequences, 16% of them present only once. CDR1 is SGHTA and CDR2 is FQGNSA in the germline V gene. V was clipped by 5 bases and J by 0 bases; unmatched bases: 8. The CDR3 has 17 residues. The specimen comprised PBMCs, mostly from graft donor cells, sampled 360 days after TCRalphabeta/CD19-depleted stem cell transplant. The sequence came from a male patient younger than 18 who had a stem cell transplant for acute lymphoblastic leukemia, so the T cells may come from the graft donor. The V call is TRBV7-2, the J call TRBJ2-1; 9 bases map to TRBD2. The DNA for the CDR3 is TGTGCCAGCAGCCAACCCCTAGCGGGGAGCTCCTACAATGAGCAGTTCTTC. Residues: CASSQPLAGSSYNEQFF.